Described below is a single T cell receptor beta chain sequence and its context. Its cognate antigen is unknown. The data originate from a study of cytomegalovirus exposure and HLA in healthy donors. The study's findings and limits: TCR beta V- and J-gene trimming, according to a later analysis, was linked to a missense DCLRE1C variant.

Both 60 Vbeta primers and 13 Jbeta primers went into the PCR. Profiling relied on immunoSEQ multiplex PCR, and the TCRdb table lists in-frame clones only, not all of them. The table shows 110,000 or so clones, with 80% to 85% occurring only once. Per the germline V gene, CDR1 is LNHDA and CDR2 is SQIVND (reference sequence). V lost 7 bases and J lost 8; bases outside the gene matches: 14. CDR3 size: 15 residues. V usage is TRBV19 and J usage is TRBJ2-1; TRBD1 matches at 7 bases. Sequencing input: PBMCs. The sequence derives from a woman aged 40 to 50 in good health and CMV-seronegative. CDR3 sequence (DNA): TGTGCCAGTAAATACCAGGGACAGACGCAGGATGAGCAGTTCTTC. Protein product: CASKYQGQTQDEQFF.